A single sample is the source of the 5 T cell receptor beta chains below, sequenced in a study of T-cell memory formation after mild COVID-19. One entry per CDR3 protein, called by TCRdb with MiXCR from the 5' RACE reads. The sample contains some 50,000 distinct CDR3 sequences, approximately 12% of which appear only once. Source material: PBMCs or a T cell subset sorted from them (not recorded which). The origin of the receptors is a man in his late teens or twenties who had mild COVID-19 (a few samples of this study predate the infection). Cell type and time point are not known.

This chain joins TRBV7-9 and TRBJ1-5; a possible D gene is TRBD1 (6 bases). Germline CDR1 and CDR2: SEHNR and FQNEAQ (reference sequence). CDR3 length equals 14 residues. V was shortened by 9 bases and J by 3 bases, with 15 bases between the two germline ends. In DNA, the CDR3 is TGTGCCAGGTTTAGGGGGAGATACAATCAGCCCCAGCATTTT. Amino acids: CARFRGRYNQPQHF.

The chain combines TRBV10-3 with TRBJ2-5, with D hard to call. The CDR3 has 12 amino acids. Germline-derived CDR1 and CDR2 are ENHRY and SYGVKD. Trimming took 10 bases from V and 1 from J, leaving 10 bases between them. CDR3 bases: TGTGCCACCCGCCGGGCCCAAGAGACCCAGTACTTC. Its translation: CATRRAQETQYF.

This clonotype was recorded at least ten times. The rearrangement links TRBV6-6 to TRBJ1-6, with D tentatively TRBD1 (6 bases). V was cut by 4 bases and J by 7 bases, with 8 bases left in between. Germline V lookup: CDR1 MNHNY, CDR2 SVGAGI (reference sequence). The length of the CDR3 is 13 residues. The CDR3 DNA reads TGTGCCAGCAGTTCAGGGGCAAATTCACCCCTCCACTTT. Residues: CASSSGANSPLHF.

V and J are TRBV6-2 or TRBV6-3 and TRBJ2-3; D is ambiguous. Trimming took off 6 bases at V and 3 bases at J, with 10 bases between the two ends. The CDR3 consists of 13 residues. Germline V gene data show CDR1 as MNHEY and CDR2 as SVGEGT. Here the CDR3 DNA reads TGTGCCAGCAGGGGGAACAGAACAGATACGCAGTATTTT. The encoded protein is CASRGNRTDTQYF.

This clonotype was seen repeatedly, ten times or more. The chain links TRBV29-1 to TRBJ2-6; D uncertain. There are 13 residues in the CDR3. CDR1 is SQVTM, CDR2 ANQGSEA, per germline. Trimming cost V 4 bases and J 0 bases, with 4 bases left between them. As DNA, the CDR3 is TGCAGCGTTGTCCTCTCTGGGGCCAACGTCCTGACTTTC. Translating it yields CSVVLSGANVLTF.